Listed below are T cell receptor beta chains from one sample, sequenced in a study of blood T cells in healthy people across ages. In TCRdb, the 5' RACE reads were re-called with MiXCR into one record per CDR3 protein. Found here are about 290,000 distinct CDR3 sequences, 25% to 30% of them singletons; the top ten hold over 25%. Specimen: blood. These receptors all come from an older woman in good health. Both conserved end residues are part of each CDR3.

v_gene: TRBV18
CDR3aa: CASSPGQDYGYTF

v_gene: TRBV7-9
CDR3aa: CASSQRQEFSYEQYF

v_gene: TRBV2
CDR3aa: CASSAESNQPQHF

v_gene: TRBV4-2
CDR3aa: CASSQLGQGYNEQFF

v_gene: TRBV5-1
CDR3aa: CASSLVGSGAEKLFF

v_gene: TRBV6-5
CDR3aa: CASSYSWGTDTQYF

v_gene: TRBV20-1
CDR3aa: CSARVGGANRNTEAFF

v_gene: TRBV29-1
CDR3aa: CSAVDRVIHEQYF

v_gene: TRBV28
CDR3aa: CASSLFSKPGEQYF

v_gene: TRBV20-1
CDR3aa: CSAKRLAGGPGNEQFF

v_gene: TRBV11-2
CDR3aa: CASSLEPGSRYEQYF

v_gene: TRBV27
CDR3aa: CASSPRPGQAVEQYF

v_gene: TRBV2
CDR3aa: CASRDGHSGANVLTF

v_gene: TRBV6-2/TRBV6-3
CDR3aa: CASSYSGGTYNEQFF

v_gene: TRBV12-3/TRBV12-4
CDR3aa: CASSFQGGAYEQYF

v_gene: TRBV20-1
CDR3aa: CSAREEGRGNIQYF

v_gene: TRBV6-6
CDR3aa: CASSSDRGVSLHF

v_gene: TRBV14
CDR3aa: CASSQADTQYF

v_gene: TRBV20-1
CDR3aa: CSASRYAVDTQYF

v_gene: TRBV13
CDR3aa: CASSYPTSGSYNEQFF

v_gene: TRBV2
CDR3aa: CASKMILENEQFF

v_gene: TRBV7-9
CDR3aa: CASSPRRSKDTQYF

v_gene: TRBV28
CDR3aa: CASTTGGLGNSPLHF

v_gene: TRBV18
CDR3aa: CASSPTGFGYQETQYF

v_gene: TRBV19
CDR3aa: CATTGAKGRHEKLFF

v_gene: TRBV10-3
CDR3aa: CAISENTGGNTEAFF

v_gene: TRBV19
CDR3aa: CASTPGSGANVLTF

v_gene: TRBV29-1
CDR3aa: CSVIQGNTDTQYF

v_gene: TRBV7-8
CDR3aa: CASSPNTGVGEKLFF

v_gene: TRBV29-1
CDR3aa: CSVVGRNEQFF

v_gene: TRBV7-2
CDR3aa: CASSFAGVDGYTF

v_gene: TRBV29-1
CDR3aa: CSVGDGNNEQFF

v_gene: TRBV12-3/TRBV12-4
CDR3aa: CASSPPYGSKPEQFF

v_gene: TRBV18
CDR3aa: CASSPLSTGGRGTEAFF

v_gene: TRBV20-1
CDR3aa: CSAREREYNEQFF

v_gene: TRBV4-3
CDR3aa: CASSQGARADTQYF

v_gene: TRBV4-2
CDR3aa: CASSADNYEQYF

v_gene: TRBV20-1
CDR3aa: CSASKGPQETQYF

v_gene: TRBV28
CDR3aa: CASSLVGTDEQFF

v_gene: TRBV5-1
CDR3aa: CASSLGAYNEQSF